A selection of T cell receptor beta chains follows, all from one sample in a study of CD8 T cells in ankylosing spondylitis. TCRdb reanalysed the 5' RACE reads using MiXCR and keeps one entry per CDR3 protein. Here the sample spans under 150,000 distinct CDR3 sequences, about an eighth being singletons. Sequences were obtained from blood, either unsorted or a sorted T cell fraction (not recorded which). These receptors were collected from a female donor with ankylosing spondylitis or in good health (not recorded which). Both conserved end residues are part of each CDR3. The D gene is left open where the match is weak. Not all rows give a size; the values are once, few, many and, for expanded clones, a class.

cdr3_aa cdr3_nt d_call clone_size j_call v_call
CASSEFGRSNQPQHF TGTGCCAGCAGTGAATTCGGGAGGAGCAATCAGCCCCAGCATTTT - many TRBJ1-5 TRBV2
CASSYSSGRDGYTF TGTGCCAGCAGTTACTCCTCAGGAAGGGATGGCTACACCTTC - many TRBJ1-2 TRBV6-5
CASSPGRLNTDTQYF TGTGCCAGCAGCCCTGGACGGCTTAACACAGATACGCAGTATTTT - many TRBJ2-3 TRBV3-1
CASSLGGTGFHNGYTF TGTGCCAGCAGCTTAGGAGGGACAGGGTTCCATAATGGCTACACCTTC TRBD1 - TRBJ1-2 TRBV7-9
CSVFDRGPTEAFF TGCAGCGTTTTTGACAGGGGGCCCACTGAAGCTTTCTTT TRBD1 many TRBJ1-1 TRBV29-1
CASSIQGFDEQYF TGTGCCAGCAGTATACAGGGGTTCGACGAGCAGTACTTC TRBD1 - TRBJ2-7 TRBV12-3/TRBV12-4
CASSPAALGEAFF TGTGCCAGCTCCCCAGCAGCCCTCGGTGAAGCTTTCTTT - many TRBJ1-1 TRBV18
CASSYSRDQRRETQYF TGTGCCAGCAGTTACTCAAGGGACCAAAGGAGGGAGACCCAGTACTTC - - TRBJ2-5 TRBV6-5
CSAPPWGGSSYNEQFF TGCAGTGCCCCACCCTGGGGGGGGAGCTCCTACAATGAGCAGTTCTTC TRBD2 many TRBJ2-1 TRBV20-1
CASSLEGARNQPQHF TGCGCCAGCAGCTTGGAGGGGGCCCGGAATCAGCCCCAGCATTTT TRBD1 many TRBJ1-5 TRBV5-1
CATSSPHRSYNEQFF TGTGCCACCAGCTCCCCCCACCGATCCTACAATGAGCAGTTCTTC - few TRBJ2-1 TRBV15
CASSYGTGGNQPQHF TGTGCCAGCAGTTACGGGACAGGGGGCAATCAGCCCCAGCATTTT TRBD1 many TRBJ1-5 TRBV6-5
CASSLAGGGRIYEQFF TGTGCCAGCAGCTTAGCGGGGGGGGGGCGCATCTATGAGCAGTTCTTC - - TRBJ2-1 TRBV7-6
CSVEAGTGRVGELFF TGCAGCGTTGAAGCGGGGACAGGGCGGGTCGGGGAGCTGTTTTTT TRBD1 few TRBJ2-2 TRBV29-1
CAIGDSSMKQFF TGTGCCATAGGGGACTCTTCGATGAAGCAGTTCTTC - few TRBJ2-1 TRBV10-3
CASSSPGLAGLHTQYF TGTGCCAGCAGTTCTCCGGGACTAGCGGGGCTCCATACGCAGTATTTT TRBD2 many TRBJ2-3 TRBV6-5
CAWRRSPQETQYF TGTGCCTGGAGGAGGAGTCCCCAAGAGACCCAGTACTTC - many TRBJ2-5 TRBV30
CASSLADDARGTEAFF TGTGCCAGCAGCTTGGCCGACGACGCTCGGGGCACTGAAGCTTTCTTT - many TRBJ1-1 TRBV7-8
CSAVLSLQETQYF TGCAGTGCAGTCTTGTCCCTCCAAGAGACCCAGTACTTC - many TRBJ2-5 TRBV20-1
CASSRQLDSYEQYF TGTGCCAGCAGCCGACAGCTAGACTCCTACGAGCAGTACTTC - many TRBJ2-7 TRBV7-9
CASNGGSGGNNEQFF TGCGCCAGCAATGGGGGTAGCGGGGGCAACAATGAGCAGTTCTTC TRBD2 - TRBJ2-1 TRBV5-1
CASSLESTDTQYF TGTGCCAGCAGCTTAGAAAGCACAGATACGCAGTATTTT - many TRBJ2-3 TRBV11-2
CASSLAPGNQNIQYF TGCGCCAGCAGCTTGGCGCCAGGGAACCAAAACATTCAGTACTTC - many TRBJ2-4 TRBV5-1
CASSLSGRTSTDTQYF TGTGCCAGTAGTCTGTCCGGGCGGACCAGCACAGATACGCAGTATTTT - few TRBJ2-3 TRBV19
CATVSGALGEETQYF TGTGCAACTGTTAGCGGGGCTTTAGGGGAAGAGACCCAGTACTTC TRBD2 many TRBJ2-5 TRBV28
CASSQGSGGNYGYTF TGTGCCAGCAGCCAAGGAAGCGGCGGTAACTATGGCTACACCTTC - many TRBJ1-2 TRBV3-1
CSADRQGNNAEAFF TGCAGTGCTGACAGACAGGGGAATAACGCTGAAGCTTTCTTT TRBD1 many TRBJ1-1 TRBV20-1
CSVAVFYGYTF TGCAGCGTTGCTGTGTTCTATGGCTACACCTTC - many TRBJ1-2 TRBV29-1
CSAPTSGAYNEQFF TGCAGTGCTCCGACTAGCGGAGCCTACAATGAGCAGTTCTTC TRBD2 - TRBJ2-1 TRBV20-1
CAISEDSGNTIYF TGTGCCATCAGTGAAGACTCTGGAAACACCATATATTTT - many TRBJ1-3 TRBV10-3
CASSVSLEETQYF TGTGCCAGCAGCGTTTCCCTCGAGGAGACCCAGTACTTC - few TRBJ2-5 TRBV7-2